This TCR beta chain was profiled in a study of shared clonotypes between healthy human individuals. Study-level background: CD4 naive and CD4 memory each took three plates per donor, while CD8 naive took two and CD8 memory one. The study's findings and limits: Generation probabilities of non-shared clonotypes were lower (relative to those shared by all four donors). Sequencing depth was expected to affect clonotype sharing among donors. Memory subsets generally showed lower estimated richness than naive subsets.

Measured with immunoSEQ multiplex PCR; TCRdb has only the in-frame clones, and not every one. The sample records approximately 810,000 clones, 80% to 95% being singletons. Trimming pared 4 bases from V and 5 bases from J, leaving 4 bases between. CDR3 size: 11 residues. Germline V gene lookup returns CDR1 SEHNR and CDR2 FQNEAQ (reference sequence). The naive CD8 fraction comprised CD45RO-negative cells positively selected for CCR7 and excluded terminally differentiated effector memory CD45RA+ cells. On this clone: The antigen remains undetermined. Other DNA sequences within the sample encode an identical CDR3.

The clonotype originates from a man under 40 in good health. The chain recombines TRBV7-9 with TRBJ2-3; D remains unclear. The sequencing input was naive CD8+ T cells sorted from blood. The CDR3 reads CASSSRDTQYF. Here the CDR3 DNA reads TGTGCCAGCAGCTCACGAGATACGCAGTATTTT.